This TCR beta chain was obtained from a study of cytomegalovirus exposure and HLA in healthy donors. Method: immunoSEQ multiplex PCR; TCRdb's copy keeps in-frame clones and lacks some. This table has hundreds of thousands of clones, more than 80% appearing once. Material for sequencing was PBMCs. The clonotype comes from a woman aged 18-29 years in good health and CMV-seronegative.

The CDR3 spells CSVARGRNTEAFF. DNA for the CDR3: TGCAGCGTCGCCAGGGGCAGAAACACTGAAGCTTTCTTT. The chain recombines TRBV29-1 with TRBJ1-1; tentatively, D is TRBD1 (6 bases). The CDR3 consists of 13 residues. Trimming took off 6 bases at V and 2 bases at J, with 13 bases between the two ends. The germline gives CDR1 SQVTM, CDR2 ANQGSEA.